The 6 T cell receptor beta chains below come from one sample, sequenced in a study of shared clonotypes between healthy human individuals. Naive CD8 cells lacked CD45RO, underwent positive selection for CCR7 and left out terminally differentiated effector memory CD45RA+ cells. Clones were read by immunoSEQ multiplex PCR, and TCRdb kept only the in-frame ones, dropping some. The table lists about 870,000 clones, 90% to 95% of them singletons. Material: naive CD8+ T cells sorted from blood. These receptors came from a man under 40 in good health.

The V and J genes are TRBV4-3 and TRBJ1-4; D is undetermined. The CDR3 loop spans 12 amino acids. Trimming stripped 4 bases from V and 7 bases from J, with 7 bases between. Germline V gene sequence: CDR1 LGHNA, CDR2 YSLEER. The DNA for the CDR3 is TGCGCCAGCAGCCCCCTGGGTGAAAAACTGTTTTTT. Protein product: CASSPLGEKLFF.

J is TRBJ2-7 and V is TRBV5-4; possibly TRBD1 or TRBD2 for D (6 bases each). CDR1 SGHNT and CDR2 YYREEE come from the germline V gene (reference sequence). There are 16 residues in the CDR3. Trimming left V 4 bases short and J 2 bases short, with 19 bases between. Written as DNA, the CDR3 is TGTGCCAGCAGCCCCGGAGGGGGGCGCAACGCCTACGAGCAGTACTTC. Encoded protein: CASSPGGGRNAYEQYF.

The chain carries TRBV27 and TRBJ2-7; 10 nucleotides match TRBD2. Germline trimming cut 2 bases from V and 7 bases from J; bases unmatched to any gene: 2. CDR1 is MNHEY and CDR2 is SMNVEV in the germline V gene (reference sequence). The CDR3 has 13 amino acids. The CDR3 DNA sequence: TGTGCCAGCAGTTTACTAGCGGGAGTTGAGCAGTACTTC. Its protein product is CASSLLAGVEQYF.

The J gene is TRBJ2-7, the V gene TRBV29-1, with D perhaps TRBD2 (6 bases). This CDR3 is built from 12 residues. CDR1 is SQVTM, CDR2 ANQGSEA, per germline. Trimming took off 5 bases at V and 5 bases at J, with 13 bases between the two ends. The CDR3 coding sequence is TGCAGCGTTTATGGGGGGACCGACGAGCAGTACTTC. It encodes CSVYGGTDEQYF.

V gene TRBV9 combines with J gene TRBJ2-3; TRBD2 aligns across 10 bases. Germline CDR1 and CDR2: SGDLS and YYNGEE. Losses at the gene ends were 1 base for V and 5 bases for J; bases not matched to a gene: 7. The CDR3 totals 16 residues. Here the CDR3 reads CASSVRAGGPEDTQYF. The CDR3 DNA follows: TGTGCCAGCAGCGTACGAGCGGGAGGGCCGGAAGATACGCAGTATTTT.

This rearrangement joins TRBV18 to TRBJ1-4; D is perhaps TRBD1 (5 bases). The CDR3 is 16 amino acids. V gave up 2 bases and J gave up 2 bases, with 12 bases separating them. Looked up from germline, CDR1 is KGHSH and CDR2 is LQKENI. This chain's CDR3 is CASSPGSWDTNEKLFF. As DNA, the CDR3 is TGTGCCAGCTCACCAGGATCTTGGGACACTAATGAAAAACTGTTTTTT.